The clone carrying this T cell receptor (beta chain) has a single count. Its antigen is unknown. Method: immunoSEQ multiplex PCR; TCRdb's copy keeps in-frame clones and lacks some. The repertoire has under 130,000 clones, 81% of them found once; the top ten carry approximately 12%. The record originates from a study of glioma-infiltrating T cells after dendritic cell vaccination. Study overall: Dendritic cell vaccine was injected intradermally three times, biweekly.

General observations from the study: Higher pretreatment TIL content predicted longer progression-free time and survival. Higher TCR clonality did not directly relate to longer survival.

Source: blood, taken before dendritic cell vaccination. The source is a human donor with glioblastoma.

CDR3 DNA sequence: TGTGCCTGGAGACTCGGGACAGGGGGGAATTCACCCCTCCACTTT. Its translation: CAWRLGTGGNSPLHF. The genes are TRBV30 and TRBJ1-6; 11 bases are a match to TRBD1. The germline V gene has CDR1 GTSNPN and CDR2 SVGIG (reference sequence). The V and J ends lost 3 bases and 7 bases, in that order; junction bases with no gene match: 5. The CDR3 sequence is 15 residues long.